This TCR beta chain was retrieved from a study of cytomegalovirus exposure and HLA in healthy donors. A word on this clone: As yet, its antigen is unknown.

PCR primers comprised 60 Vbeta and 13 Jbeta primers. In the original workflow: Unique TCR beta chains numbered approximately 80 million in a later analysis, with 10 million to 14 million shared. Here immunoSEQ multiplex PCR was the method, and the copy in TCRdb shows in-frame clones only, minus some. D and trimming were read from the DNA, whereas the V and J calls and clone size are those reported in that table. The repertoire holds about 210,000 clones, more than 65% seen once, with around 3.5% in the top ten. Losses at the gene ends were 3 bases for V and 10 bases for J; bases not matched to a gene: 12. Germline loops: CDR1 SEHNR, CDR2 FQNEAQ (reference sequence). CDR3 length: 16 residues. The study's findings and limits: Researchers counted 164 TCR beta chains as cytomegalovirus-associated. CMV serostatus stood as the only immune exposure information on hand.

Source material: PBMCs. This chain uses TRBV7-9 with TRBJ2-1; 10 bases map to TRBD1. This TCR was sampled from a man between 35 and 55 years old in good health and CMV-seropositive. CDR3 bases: TGTGCCAGCAGCTTTACCGGGACAGGGGAATACTGGGAGCAGTTCTTC. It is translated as CASSFTGTGEYWEQFF.